Below are 10 T cell receptor beta chains sequenced from a single sample in a study of response to subunit inactivated influenza vaccine (dated 2018 in TCRdb). The library was produced with RT-PCR. Sequencing used an Illumina HiSeq 2500. The public reads were quality trimmed at Q25 with fastp and then assembled into clones with MiXCR by TCRdb, keeping productive beta chains. Rows are unified per CDR3 protein, each entry keeping the most common DNA and genes. Across this sample there are almost 250,000 distinct CDR3 sequences, with roughly an eighth seen only once. The ten largest clones capture about 8% of the sample. Sample: non-naive T cells sorted from PBMCs, taken 14 to 15 days before vaccination. Taken with the paper, the label for cell subset or site translates to: memory T cell fraction. These receptors originate from a man aged 50-60 years who received an inactivated influenza vaccine. Donor details come from another sample of the same person, matched by shared clones.

This clonotype occurred a few times. This chain uses TRBV12-3 or TRBV12-4 with TRBJ2-7; D not resolved. The CDR3 runs 14 residues. Trimming took off 2 bases at V and 2 bases at J, with 10 bases between the two ends. CDR3 sequence: CASSLNIPPYEQYF. CDR3 in DNA: TGTGCCAGCAGTTTAAACATACCCCCCTACGAGCAGTACTTC.

The chain combines TRBV15 with TRBJ2-1, with D maybe TRBD2 (6 bases). Germline V lookup: CDR1 LNHNV, CDR2 YYDKDF (reference sequence). The germline V and J ends were trimmed by 3 bases and 8 bases, with 17 bases remaining between them. The CDR3 is made up of 15 amino acids. The CDR3 here is CATSRGGGVFDEQFF. The CDR3 region has the DNA TGTGCCACCAGCAGGGGGGGTGGGGTGTTCGATGAGCAGTTCTTC.

The table lists this clonotype with a few counts. The J gene is TRBJ2-7, the V gene TRBV28; TRBD2 matches 10 bases. The CDR3 length is 17 residues. Germline V gives CDR1 MDHEN, CDR2 SYDVKM. Unmatched junction bases numbered 8, after V lost 3 bases and J lost 0 bases. Here the CDR3 reads CASSFMLGLAASYEQYF. CDR3 coding DNA: TGTGCCAGCAGTTTTATGCTCGGACTAGCGGCCTCCTACGAGCAGTACTTC.

This clonotype was seen many times. The genes are TRBV25-1 and TRBJ2-7; D is unclear. Germline CDR1 reads MGHDK; CDR2 reads SYGVNS. V lost 10 bases and J lost 1, with 14 bases in between. The CDR3 sequence is 13 residues long. CDR3 in amino acids: CATRTGASYEQYF. The CDR3, as DNA: TGTGCCACTCGCACTGGTGCATCCTACGAGCAGTACTTC.

This clonotype has just a few counts. J is TRBJ2-1 and V is TRBV12-3 or TRBV12-4; the match to TRBD2 covers 13 bases. The CDR3 length is 18 residues. Germline trimming cut 11 bases from V and 0 bases from J; bases unmatched to any gene: 13. The CDR3 DNA reads as TGTGCCTTCAGTTTACCCGGACTAGCGGGGGACTCCTACAATGAGCAGTTCTTC. Translating it yields CAFSLPGLAGDSYNEQFF.

This clonotype was seen only a few times. V is TRBV7-9 and J is TRBJ2-7; TRBD2 matches 8 bases. The germline CDR1 and CDR2 sequences are SEHNR and FQNEAQ (reference sequence). The length of the CDR3 is 15 residues. Unmatched junction bases numbered 10, after V lost 4 bases and J lost 5 bases. The CDR3 is CASSYEPSGLNEQYF. The CDR3 DNA is TGTGCCAGCAGCTATGAACCTAGCGGGTTGAACGAGCAGTACTTC.

The rearrangement links TRBV25-1 to TRBJ2-5, with D maybe TRBD2 (8 bases). The germline CDR1 and CDR2 sequences are MGHDK and SYGVNS. V lost 1 base, J lost 5 bases, and 17 bases lay in between. The CDR3 sequence is 16 residues long. In DNA form, the CDR3 reads TGTGCCAGCAGTGAATCGGGACAGAAGCGGGGGGAGACCCAGTACTTC. Its protein product is CASSESGQKRGETQYF. Based on the CDR3 plus reference TRBV25-1 and TRBJ2-5, the full variable domain is EADIYQTPRYLVIGTGKKITLECSQTMGHDKMYWYQQDPGMELHLIHYSYGVNSTEKGDLSSESTVSRIRTEHFPLTLESARPSHTSQYLCASSESGQKRGETQYFGPGTRLLVL.

This clonotype has more than one count but fewer than ten. In nucleotides, the CDR3 is TGCACCAGCAGCCGAGGGGTAGGACAGACTCTTAACTATGGCTACACCTTC. It yields the protein CTSSRGVGQTLNYGYTF. The J gene is TRBJ1-2, the V gene TRBV1; the table's TRBD1 call for D was not verified on the DNA. TRBV1 is flagged as a pseudogene. This CDR3 is 17 amino acids long.

A few counts support this clonotype. The chain joins TRBV18 to TRBJ1-5, with 7 bases aligning to TRBD1. The CDR3 is made up of 14 amino acids. Germline CDR1 is KGHSH and CDR2 is LQKENI. J gave up 6 bases and V 4 bases, and 6 bases lay outside the gene matches. CDR3 nucleotide sequence: TGTGCCAGCTCACAGGGGGCCTATCCTCAGCCCCAGCATTTT. It translates to CASSQGAYPQPQHF.

This chain uses TRBV5-1 with TRBJ1-5; 8 bases are shared with TRBD1. Germline V gives CDR1 SGHRS, CDR2 YFSETQ. V trimming: 4 bases; J trimming: 5 bases; junction bases outside the gene matches: 8. The CDR3 runs 15 residues. CDR3 in amino acids: CASSIGQGPHQPQHF. For the CDR3, the DNA is TGCGCCAGCAGCATAGGACAGGGCCCCCATCAGCCCCAGCATTTT.